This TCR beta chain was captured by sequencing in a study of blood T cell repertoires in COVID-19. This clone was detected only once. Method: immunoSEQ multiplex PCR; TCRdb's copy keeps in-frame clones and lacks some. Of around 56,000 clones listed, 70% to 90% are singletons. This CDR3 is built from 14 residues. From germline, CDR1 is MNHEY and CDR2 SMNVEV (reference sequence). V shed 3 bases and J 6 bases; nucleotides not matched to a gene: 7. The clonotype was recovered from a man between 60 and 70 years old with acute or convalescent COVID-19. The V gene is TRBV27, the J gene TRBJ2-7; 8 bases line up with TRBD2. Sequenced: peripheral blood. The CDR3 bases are TGTGCCAGCAGTTTCGACGGGGGGGCCTTCGAGCAGTACTTC. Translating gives CASSFDGGAFEQYF.